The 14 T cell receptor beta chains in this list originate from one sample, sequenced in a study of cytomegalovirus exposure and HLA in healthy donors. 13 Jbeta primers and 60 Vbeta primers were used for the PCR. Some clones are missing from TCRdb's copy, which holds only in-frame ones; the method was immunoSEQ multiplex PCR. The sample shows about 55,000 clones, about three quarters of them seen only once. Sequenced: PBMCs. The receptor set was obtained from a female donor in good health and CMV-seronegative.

The CDR3 region is CASSEAPPGQGNEQFF. As DNA, the CDR3 is TGTGCCAGCAGTGAAGCACCTCCGGGACAGGGCAATGAGCAGTTCTTC. This rearrangement joins TRBV2 to TRBJ2-1; 9 bases match TRBD1. V lost 0 bases, J lost 6 bases, and 6 bases stayed unmatched. CDR1 SNHLY and CDR2 FYNNEI come from the germline V gene. The CDR3 is 16 amino acids.

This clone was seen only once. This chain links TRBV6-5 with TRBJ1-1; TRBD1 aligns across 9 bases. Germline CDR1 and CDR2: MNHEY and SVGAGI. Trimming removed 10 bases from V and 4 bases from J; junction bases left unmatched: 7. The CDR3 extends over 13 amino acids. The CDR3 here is CATGDREGTEAFF. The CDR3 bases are TGTGCCACCGGGGACAGGGAGGGCACTGAAGCTTTCTTT.

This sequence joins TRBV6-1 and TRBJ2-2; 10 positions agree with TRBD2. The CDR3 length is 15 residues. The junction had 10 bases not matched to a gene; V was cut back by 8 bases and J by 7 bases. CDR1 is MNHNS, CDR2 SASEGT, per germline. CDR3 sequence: CASRGLAGVGGELFF. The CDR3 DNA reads TGTGCCAGCCGGGGGCTAGCGGGAGTTGGCGGGGAGCTGTTTTTT.

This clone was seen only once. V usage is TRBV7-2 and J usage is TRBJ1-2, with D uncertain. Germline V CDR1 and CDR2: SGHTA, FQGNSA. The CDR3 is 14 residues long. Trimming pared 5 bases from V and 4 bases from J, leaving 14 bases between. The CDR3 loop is CASSPSQDFYGYTF. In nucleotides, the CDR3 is TGTGCCAGCAGCCCATCCCAGGACTTCTATGGCTACACCTTC.

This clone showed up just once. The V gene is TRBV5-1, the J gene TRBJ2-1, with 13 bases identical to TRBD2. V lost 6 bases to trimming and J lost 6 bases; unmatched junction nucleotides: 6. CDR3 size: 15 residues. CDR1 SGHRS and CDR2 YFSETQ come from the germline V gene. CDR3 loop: CASNSGTSGANEQFF. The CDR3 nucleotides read TGCGCCAGCAACTCCGGGACTAGCGGGGCCAATGAGCAGTTCTTC.

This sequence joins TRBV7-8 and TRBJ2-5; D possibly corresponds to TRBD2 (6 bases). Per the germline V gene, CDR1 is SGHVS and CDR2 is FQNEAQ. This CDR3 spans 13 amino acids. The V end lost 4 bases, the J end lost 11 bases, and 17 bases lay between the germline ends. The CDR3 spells CASSSMSGGLQYF. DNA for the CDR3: TGTGCCAGCAGCTCCATGTCCGGGGGACTGCAGTACTTC.

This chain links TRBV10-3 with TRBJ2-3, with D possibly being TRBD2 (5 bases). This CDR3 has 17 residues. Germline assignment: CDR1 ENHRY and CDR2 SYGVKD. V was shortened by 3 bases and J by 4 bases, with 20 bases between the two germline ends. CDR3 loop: CAISDPTAGRASDTQYF. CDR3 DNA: TGTGCCATCAGTGACCCTACTGCGGGCCGGGCCTCAGATACGCAGTATTTT.

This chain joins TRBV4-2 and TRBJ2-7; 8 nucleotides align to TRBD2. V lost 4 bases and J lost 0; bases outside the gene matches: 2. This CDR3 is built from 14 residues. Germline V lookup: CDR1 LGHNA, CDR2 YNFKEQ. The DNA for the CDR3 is TGTGCCAGCAGCCCCAGCGGGAGCTCCTACGAGCAGTACTTC. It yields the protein CASSPSGSSYEQYF.

In DNA, the CDR3 is TGTGCCAGCAGCTATGCGGACAGGTACATCTCTGGGGCCAACGTCCTGACTTTC. Its translation: CASSYADRYISGANVLTF. This sequence joins TRBV11-2 and TRBJ2-6, with TRBD1 identical over 7 bases. After removal of 4 bases from V and 0 bases from J, the junction contained 9 bases not matched to a gene. Germline CDR1 reads SGHAT; CDR2 reads FQNNGV. The CDR3 spans 18 residues.

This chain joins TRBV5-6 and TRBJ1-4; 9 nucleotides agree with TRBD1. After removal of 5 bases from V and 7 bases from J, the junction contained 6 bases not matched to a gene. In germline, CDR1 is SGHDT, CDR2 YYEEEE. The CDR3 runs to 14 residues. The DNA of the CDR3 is TGTGCCAGCAGGCGAGGACAGGGGAGTGAAAAACTGTTTTTT. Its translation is CASRRGQGSEKLFF.

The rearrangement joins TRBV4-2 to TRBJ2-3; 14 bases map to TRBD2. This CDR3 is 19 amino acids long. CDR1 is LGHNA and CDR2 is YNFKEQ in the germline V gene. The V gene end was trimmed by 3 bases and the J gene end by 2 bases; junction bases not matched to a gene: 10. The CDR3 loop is CASSQGGLAGVKYTDTQYF. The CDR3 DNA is TGTGCCAGCAGCCAGGGGGGACTAGCGGGAGTGAAATACACAGATACGCAGTATTTT.

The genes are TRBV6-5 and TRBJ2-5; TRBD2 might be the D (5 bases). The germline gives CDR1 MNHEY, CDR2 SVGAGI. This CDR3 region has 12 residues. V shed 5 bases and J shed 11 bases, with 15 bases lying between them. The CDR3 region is CASSRTGREQYF. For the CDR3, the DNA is TGTGCCAGCAGTCGGACTGGACGAGAGCAGTACTTC.

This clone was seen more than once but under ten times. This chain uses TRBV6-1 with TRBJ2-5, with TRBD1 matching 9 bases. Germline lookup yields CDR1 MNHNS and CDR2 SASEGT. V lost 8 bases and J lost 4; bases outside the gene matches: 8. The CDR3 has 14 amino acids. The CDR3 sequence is CASRDRVFRETQYF. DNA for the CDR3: TGTGCCAGCCGGGACAGGGTATTTCGAGAGACCCAGTACTTC.

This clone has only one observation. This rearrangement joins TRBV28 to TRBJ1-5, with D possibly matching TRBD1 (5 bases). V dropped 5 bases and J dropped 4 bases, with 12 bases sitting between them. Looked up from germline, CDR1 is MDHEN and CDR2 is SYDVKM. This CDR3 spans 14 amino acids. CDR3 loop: CASSGLGGNQPQHF. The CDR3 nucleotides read TGTGCCAGCAGTGGACTGGGGGGGAATCAGCCCCAGCATTTT. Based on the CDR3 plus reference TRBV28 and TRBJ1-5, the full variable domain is DVKVTQSSRYLVKRTGEKVFLECVQDMDHENMFWYRQDPGLGLRLIYFSYDVKMKEKGDIPEGYSVSREKKERFSLILESASTNQTSMYLCASSGLGGNQPQHFGDGTRLSIL.